The 17 T cell receptor beta chains given below trace back to one sample, sequenced in a study of Graves' ophthalmopathy and Graves' hyperthyroidism (dated by TCRdb to the late 2010s). TCRdb shows the sequencer as Illumina HiSeq 2000. For repertoire sequencing, TCR beta CDR3 regions were amplified from RNA transcripts. The first round was an RT-PCR using HTBI primers with the Qiagen OneStep RT-PCR kit, and this first round was followed by a second-round multiplex PCR, then size selection and purification. The public reads were reprocessed in TCRdb via fastp at Q25 and MiXCR, keeping in-frame beta chains. Records with the same CDR3 protein are collapsed into one entry carrying the most frequent genes and DNA. In all, the sample holds hundreds of thousands of distinct CDR3 sequences, and approximately 40% of those were seen once. The top ten clonotypes cover approximately 43% of the sample. The sequencing sample was made of peripheral blood. All receptors derive from an adult man with Graves' ophthalmopathy.

This chain joins TRBV15 and TRBJ2-7; possibly TRBD2 for D (6 bases). The CDR3 has 13 amino acids. CDR1 and CDR2 from the germline V gene are LNHNV and YYDKDF (reference sequence). V was shortened by 3 bases and J by 5 bases, with 11 bases between the two germline ends. CDR3 residues: CATSSYAGNEQYF. CDR3 nucleotides: TGTGCCACCAGCAGCTACGCGGGGAACGAGCAGTACTTC.

This clonotype was seen only a few times. The chain has TRBV4-2 and TRBJ1-2; no firm D call. The ends were cut back, 1 base at V and 1 base at J, with 13 bases in the middle. Germline V gives CDR1 LGHNA, CDR2 YNFKEQ. CDR3 length: 16 residues. CDR3 in DNA: TGTGCCAGCAGCCAAGTTAAAAACGGATTTAACTATGGCTACACCTTC. This codes for CASSQVKNGFNYGYTF.

The table lists this clonotype with a few counts. The chain recombines TRBV9 with TRBJ2-7, with D tentatively TRBD2 (6 bases). Germline CDR1 reads SGDLS; CDR2 reads YYNGEE. Between the trimmed V and J ends, which lost 4 bases and 3 bases, there was a span of 11 bases. The CDR3 is 13 amino acids. Here the CDR3 DNA reads TGTGCCAGCAGCCCCCGACTAGGCTACGAGCAGTACTTC. It translates to CASSPRLGYEQYF.

This clonotype showed up many times. The genes are TRBV29-1 and TRBJ2-5; D is uncertain. The germline V gene has CDR1 SQVTM and CDR2 ANQGSEA. The CDR3 is made up of 14 amino acids. V lost 0 bases to trimming and J lost 7 bases, with 15 bases between them. Written as DNA, the CDR3 is TGCAGCGTTGAAGATCTTAGGACGACGAGGACCCAGTACTTC. Encoded protein: CSVEDLRTTRTQYF.

This chain joins TRBV5-1 and TRBJ1-4; 8 bases align to TRBD1. The CDR3 length is 15 residues. Per germline, CDR1 SGHRS and CDR2 YFSETQ. With V trimmed by 0 bases and J by 8 bases, 6 bases remained unmatched. This CDR3 is CASSLADRAGEKLFF. The CDR3 DNA reads TGCGCCAGCAGCTTGGCGGACAGGGCTGGCGAAAAACTGTTTTTT.

The rearrangement links TRBV2 to TRBJ2-5, with a possible D match to TRBD2 (5 bases). Trimming stripped 5 bases from V and 5 bases from J, with 18 bases between. Per the germline V gene, CDR1 is SNHLY and CDR2 is FYNNEI. The CDR3 is 15 amino acids. The CDR3 coding sequence is TGTGCCAGCAGTTATTATGTCACCCGGAGGGAGACCCAGTACTTC. It specifies CASSYYVTRRETQYF.

This clonotype occurred many times. V usage is TRBV6-5 and J usage is TRBJ1-2; D remains ambiguous. CDR1 is MNHEY and CDR2 is SVGAGI in the germline V gene. V was cut by 2 bases and J by 9 bases, with 10 bases left in between. This CDR3 comprises 12 residues. The CDR3 sequence is CASSYSDGCYTF. CDR3 nucleotide sequence: TGTGCCAGCAGTTACAGTGACGGCTGCTACACCTTC.

Details on this clonotype: One base away lies a much larger clone, so this may be a sequencing read error. V is TRBV2 and J is TRBJ1-6, with D hard to call. V lost 4 bases, J lost 9 bases, and 13 bases lay in between. The V gene's germline CDR1 is SNHLY and CDR2 FYNNEI. CDR3 size: 14 residues. In DNA, the CDR3 is TGTGCCAGCAGTGTCGCTCCTTCTACTTCACCCCTCCACTTT. It codes for CASSVAPSTSPLHF.

This clonotype was seen many times. CDR3 residues: CASSLQMTGGDGYTF. As DNA, the CDR3 is TGCGCCAGCAGCTTACAGATGACAGGGGGCGACGGCTACACCTTC. This chain uses TRBV5-1 with TRBJ1-2; 10 bases fit TRBD1. The CDR3 is 15 amino acids. Germline V gene data show CDR1 as SGHRS and CDR2 as YFSETQ. V lost 2 bases, J lost 8 bases, and 9 bases stayed unmatched.

The chain uses TRBV6-1 and TRBJ2-5; D perhaps matches TRBD1 (6 bases). Trimming cost V 5 bases and J 5 bases, with 18 bases left between them. Germline-derived CDR1 and CDR2 are MNHNS and SASEGT. The CDR3 is 15 amino acids. DNA of the CDR3: TGTGCCAGCAGTTACCTGACAGGTGGTGCGGAGACCCAGTACTTC. Protein product: CASSYLTGGAETQYF.

V gene TRBV11-2 combines with J gene TRBJ1-5, with TRBD1 identical over 9 bases. J gave up 3 bases and V 11 bases, and 5 bases lay outside the gene matches. Germline assignment: CDR1 SGHAT and CDR2 FQNNGV. The CDR3 covers 13 residues. Here the CDR3 reads CAWGTGFNQPQHF. For the CDR3, the DNA is TGTGCCTGGGGGACAGGGTTCAATCAGCCCCAGCATTTT.

The chain combines TRBV7-9 with TRBJ2-7; 8 bases fit TRBD2. After removal of 6 bases from V and 1 base from J, the junction contained 11 bases not matched to a gene. CDR1 is SEHNR and CDR2 is FQNEAQ in the germline V gene (reference sequence). The CDR3 is 16 residues long. The CDR3 spells CASSYGPGGPSYEQYF. CDR3 in DNA: TGTGCCAGCAGTTACGGGCCGGGAGGGCCTTCCTACGAGCAGTACTTC. The full variable domain, in which reference TRBV7-9 and TRBJ2-7 provide the parts outside the CDR3, is DTGVSQNPRHKITKRGQNVTFRCDPISEHNRLYWYRQTLGQGPEFLTYFQNEAQLEKSRLLSDRFSAERPKGSFSTLEIQRTEQGDSAMYLCASSYGPGGPSYEQYFGPGTRLTVT.

This clonotype was seen a handful of times. The V gene is TRBV11-3, the J gene TRBJ2-2; perhaps TRBD1 as D (6 bases). The CDR3 extends over 14 amino acids. Germline V gene sequence: CDR1 SGHNT, CDR2 YENEEA. V gave up 7 bases and J gave up 2 bases, with 11 bases separating them. The CDR3 reads CASTSGHNTGELFF. CDR3 nucleotides: TGTGCCAGCACCTCGGGACACAACACCGGGGAGCTGTTTTTT.

The V and J genes are TRBV25-1 and TRBJ1-2; 9 nucleotides align to TRBD1. The CDR3 totals 12 residues. From germline, CDR1 is MGHDK and CDR2 SYGVNS. CDR3 protein: CAGRTGDYGYTF. The CDR3 bases are TGTGCAGGCCGGACAGGGGACTATGGCTACACCTTC.

The chain has TRBV25-1 and TRBJ1-3; D is undetermined. Germline-derived CDR1 and CDR2 are MGHDK and SYGVNS. This CDR3 has 15 amino acids. The V gene lost 6 bases and the J gene lost 2 bases, with 14 bases spanning the gap. The chain's CDR3 is CASSPSISAGNTIYF. The CDR3 DNA reads as TGTGCCAGCAGCCCGTCGATCAGCGCTGGAAACACCATATATTTT.

The gene calls are TRBV25-1 and TRBJ2-7; 8 nucleotides align to TRBD1. The J segment lost 3 bases and the V segment lost 3 bases, leaving 4 bases of the junction unmatched. There are 14 residues in the CDR3. The germline V gene has CDR1 MGHDK and CDR2 SYGVNS. The CDR3 DNA follows: TGTGCCAGCAGTGACTCAGGGGGCGACTACGAGCAGTACTTC. It is translated as CASSDSGGDYEQYF.

The chain combines TRBV11-1 with TRBJ2-5; TRBD1 aligns across 7 bases. Germline trimming cut 4 bases from V and 3 bases from J; bases unmatched to any gene: 11. There are 16 residues in the CDR3. Germline assignment: CDR1 SGHAT and CDR2 FQDESV (reference sequence). The CDR3 region is CASSSMTGTAKETQYF. CDR3 coding DNA: TGTGCCAGCAGCTCTATGACCGGGACAGCCAAAGAGACCCAGTACTTC.